One sample yielded the 32 T cell receptor beta chains listed below, sequenced in a study of long-term antiretroviral therapy in people with HIV. Version v3.0 of the immunoSEQ assay was performed at survey level. Clones were sequenced by immunoSEQ multiplex PCR, and TCRdb holds only the in-frame ones, with some missing. The repertoire holds roughly 30,000 clones, with about 86% as singletons. The specimen comprised unsorted PBMCs, sampled 0.8 years after starting antiretroviral therapy. Receptors originate from a woman aged 25 to 39 with HIV.

This chain connects TRBV7-7 to TRBJ2-1; no reliable D call. V dropped 5 bases and J dropped 0 bases, with 14 bases sitting between them. Germline-derived CDR1 and CDR2 are SSHAT and FNYEAQ (reference sequence). This CDR3 is built from 16 residues. Written as DNA, the CDR3 is TGTGCCAGCAGCGCCATAACCAAAAGCTCCTACAATGAGCAGTTCTTC. Encoded protein: CASSAITKSSYNEQFF.

The V call is TRBV5-8, the J call TRBJ1-1; D uncertain. This CDR3 is built from 13 residues. Germline-derived CDR1 and CDR2 are SGHTS and YDEGEE. V was shortened by 2 bases and J by 7 bases, with 12 bases between the two germline ends. CDR3 protein: CASSLRGRGEAFF. CDR3 coding DNA: TGTGCCAGCAGCTTACGGGGTAGAGGTGAAGCTTTCTTT. Full variable domain (missing parts from reference TRBV5-8 and TRBJ1-1): EAGVTQSPTHLIKTRGQQATLRCSPISGHTSVYWYQQALGLGLQFLLWYDEGEERNRGNFPPRFSGRQFPNYSSELNVNALELEDSALYLCASSLRGRGEAFFGQGTRLTVV.

This sequence joins TRBV4-1 and TRBJ1-6; perhaps TRBD1 as D (5 bases). Trimming pared 0 bases from V and 7 bases from J, leaving 10 bases between. CDR3 length equals 15 residues. CDR1 MGHRA and CDR2 YSYEKL come from the germline V gene. CDR3 DNA sequence: TGCGCCAGCAGCCAAGATGAGGGGTTGAATTCACCCCTCCACTTT. It yields the protein CASSQDEGLNSPLHF.

The rearrangement uses TRBV18 and TRBJ1-2; 7 nucleotides line up with TRBD1. The trim removed 6 bases at V and 6 bases at J, leaving 1 base unmatched. This CDR3 has 11 residues. CDR1 and CDR2 (germline): KGHSH, LQKENI. The CDR3 sequence is CASSTGNGYTF. CDR3 DNA sequence: TGTGCCAGCTCGACAGGGAATGGCTACACCTTC.

The chain carries TRBV20-1 and TRBJ1-1; D is unclear. The CDR3 has 11 amino acids. Germline assignment: CDR1 DFQATT and CDR2 SNEGSKA (reference sequence). DNA of the CDR3: TGCGTAACCCGGGCAAACACTGAAGCTTTCTTT. Amino acid sequence: CVTRANTEAFF.

The CDR3 sequence: CACSAGFSTDTQYF. The CDR3 DNA reads as TGTGCCTGTTCAGCGGGTTTTAGCACAGATACGCAGTATTTT. V is TRBV30 and J is TRBJ2-3, with a possible D match to TRBD2 (6 bases). Per the germline V gene, CDR1 is GTSNPN and CDR2 is SVGIG (reference sequence). The CDR3 runs 14 residues. Trimming stripped 6 bases from V and 0 bases from J, with 13 bases between.

The V gene is TRBV5-8, the J gene TRBJ2-5; no definite D call. Trimming removed 4 bases at V and 2 bases at J, with 6 bases between. The CDR3 loop spans 12 amino acids. Germline V lookup: CDR1 SGHTS, CDR2 YDEGEE. The CDR3 spells CASSRKQETQYF. The CDR3 nucleotides read TGTGCCAGCAGCAGAAAACAAGAGACCCAGTACTTC.

This sequence joins TRBV9 and TRBJ2-7, with no clear D. V was shortened by 3 bases and J by 4 bases, with 11 bases between the two germline ends. The CDR3 has 13 amino acids. Germline V gene lookup returns CDR1 SGDLS and CDR2 YYNGEE. The CDR3 nucleotides read TGTGCCAGCAGCGGCCCATTGGGTTACGAGCAGTACGTC. This encodes CASSGPLGYEQYV.

This chain uses TRBV30 with TRBJ1-1; 7 bases agree with TRBD1. The V and J ends lost 6 bases and 4 bases, in that order; junction bases with no gene match: 5. This CDR3 region has 12 residues. Germline V gene sequence: CDR1 GTSNPN, CDR2 SVGIG (reference sequence). CDR3: CACQGGGTEAFF. The CDR3 DNA follows: TGTGCCTGCCAGGGGGGGGGCACTGAAGCTTTCTTT.

This sequence joins TRBV25-1 and TRBJ1-1, with D perhaps matching TRBD1 (5 bases). CDR1 MGHDK and CDR2 SYGVNS come from the germline V gene. This CDR3 has 13 residues. V was clipped by 2 bases and J by 6 bases, with 10 bases between them. The CDR3 loop is CASSERGEAEAFF. Written as DNA, the CDR3 is TGTGCCAGCAGTGAACGAGGGGAGGCTGAAGCTTTCTTT.

There are a few counts of this clone. This chain uses TRBV9 with TRBJ1-1, with D hard to call. Per germline, CDR1 SGDLS and CDR2 YYNGEE. CDR3 length: 14 amino acids. The V and J ends lost 3 bases and 1 base respectively, with 10 bases between them. Written as DNA, the CDR3 is TGTGCCAGCAGCGCCCAGACAACGAACACTGAAGCTTTCTTT. Translating gives CASSAQTTNTEAFF.

In nucleotides, the CDR3 is TGTGCCAGCAGCCAGACAGGGGGCTCCTACGAGCAGTACGTC. Amino acids: CASSQTGGSYEQYV. This rearrangement joins TRBV6-5 to TRBJ2-7; 9 positions agree with TRBD1. Germline assignment: CDR1 MNHEY and CDR2 SVGAGI. CDR3 length: 14 residues. V lost 6 bases, J lost 0 bases, and 3 bases stayed unmatched.

This chain joins TRBV6-1 and TRBJ2-7; D is undetermined. Trimming took off 5 bases at V and 2 bases at J, with 7 bases between the two ends. The germline gives CDR1 MNHNS, CDR2 SASEGT. The CDR3 runs to 12 residues. Here the CDR3 reads CASSLTPYEQYF. In DNA form, the CDR3 reads TGTGCCAGCAGTCTTACTCCCTACGAGCAGTACTTC.

The rearrangement uses TRBV2 and TRBJ1-6; D unclear. The germline CDR1 and CDR2 sequences are SNHLY and FYNNEI. V was shortened by 0 bases and J by 9 bases, with 6 bases between the two germline ends. This CDR3 contains 13 residues. CDR3: CASSEAGFSPLHF. Written as DNA, the CDR3 is TGTGCCAGCAGTGAAGCAGGATTTTCACCCCTCCACTTT.

V is TRBV29-1 and J is TRBJ1-2, with TRBD1 matching over 9 bases. The junction had 9 bases not matched to a gene; V was cut back by 1 base and J by 3 bases. Per the germline V gene, CDR1 is SQVTM and CDR2 is ANQGSEA. This CDR3 is built from 16 residues. The CDR3 nucleotides are TGCAGCGTTGAAGGGTGGGACAGGGACGGTGACTATGGCTACACCTTC. Protein sequence: CSVEGWDRDGDYGYTF.

The chain employs TRBV10-3 and TRBJ2-7, with TRBD1 matching over 8 bases. Germline CDR1 ENHRY, CDR2 SYGVKD. With V trimmed by 10 bases and J by 5 bases, 4 bases remained unmatched. This CDR3 contains 11 residues. This chain's CDR3 is CATRTGNEQYF. The CDR3 bases are TGTGCCACCCGGACAGGGAACGAGCAGTACTTC.

The gene calls are TRBV2 and TRBJ2-7; no firm D call. The germline V and J ends were trimmed by 6 bases and 4 bases, with 4 bases remaining between them. Germline CDR1 is SNHLY and CDR2 is FYNNEI. There are 10 residues in the CDR3. The CDR3, as DNA: TGTGCCAGCAGCAATTACGAGCAGTACTTC. The encoded protein is CASSNYEQYF.

The table lists this clone with a count of one. The chain carries TRBV15 and TRBJ1-5; no firm D call. Germline V gives CDR1 LNHNV, CDR2 YYDKDF (reference sequence). This CDR3 comprises 16 residues. The ends were cut back, 11 bases at V and 6 bases at J, with 26 bases in the middle. CDR3 sequence: CAPNLVPSQFGQPQHF. CDR3 bases: TGTGCCCCTAACCTCGTCCCCAGCCAATTTGGTCAGCCCCAGCATTTT.

The rearrangement uses TRBV5-1 and TRBJ2-7; 9 bases are a match to TRBD2. The germline gives CDR1 SGHRS, CDR2 YFSETQ. Losses at the gene ends were 0 bases for V and 5 bases for J; bases not matched to a gene: 9. This CDR3 comprises 16 residues. CDR3 sequence reads: CASSLVGGGAIHEQYF. In DNA, the CDR3 is TGCGCCAGCAGCTTGGTGGGCGGGGGGGCCATCCACGAGCAGTACTTC.

The chain employs TRBV5-1 and TRBJ2-3; possible D gene TRBD2, 5 bases. V was clipped by 0 bases and J by 6 bases, with 14 bases between them. The CDR3 length is 15 residues. Germline loops: CDR1 SGHRS, CDR2 YFSETQ. CDR3 in amino acids: CASSLVNSWRDTQYF. The CDR3, as DNA: TGCGCCAGCAGCTTGGTTAACAGTTGGAGGGATACGCAGTATTTT.

The chain's CDR3 is CASSGQEGLYGYTF. In DNA, the CDR3 is TGTGCCAGCAGCGGCCAGGAGGGCCTCTATGGCTACACCTTC. The gene calls are TRBV6-1 and TRBJ1-2; D is unclear. CDR1 is MNHNS, CDR2 SASEGT, per germline. The CDR3 totals 14 residues. V was trimmed by 6 bases and J by 4 bases, leaving 15 bases between them.

V gene TRBV9 combines with J gene TRBJ1-1; 7 positions match TRBD1. V was pared by 2 bases and J by 6 bases, with 4 bases of the junction left unmatched. The CDR3 contains 13 residues. Per the germline V gene, CDR1 is SGDLS and CDR2 is YYNGEE. The CDR3 loop is CASSVRQGAEAFF. For the CDR3, the DNA is TGTGCCAGCAGCGTTCGACAGGGCGCTGAAGCTTTCTTT.

The chain employs TRBV2 and TRBJ1-1; D gene ambiguous. CDR3 length: 15 residues. Trimming took 3 bases from V and 1 from J, leaving 12 bases between them. The germline V gene has CDR1 SNHLY and CDR2 FYNNEI. CDR3 nucleotides: TGTGCCAGCAGTGACGGTCGTCAGAAGAACACTGAAGCTTTCTTT. This translates into CASSDGRQKNTEAFF.

This chain uses TRBV2 with TRBJ1-2; a weak D match, TRBD1 (5 bases). This CDR3 contains 13 residues. Germline V gene lookup returns CDR1 SNHLY and CDR2 FYNNEI. V was cut by 7 bases and J by 5 bases, with 14 bases left in between. CDR3 sequence (DNA): TGTGCCAGCATGAGACAGCCCGGGTATGGCTACACCTTC. Translated: CASMRQPGYGYTF. Full variable domain (outside the CDR3, taken from reference TRBV2 and TRBJ1-2): EPEVTQTPSHQVTQMGQEVILRCVPISNHLYFYWYRQILGQKVEFLVSFYNNEISEKSEIFDDQFSVERPDGSNFTLKIRSTKLEDSAMYFCASMRQPGYGYTFGSGTRLTVV.

The chain is built from TRBV4-1 and TRBJ1-1; D might be TRBD1 (5 bases). Trimming took 3 bases from V and 8 from J, leaving 13 bases between them. Germline V gives CDR1 MGHRA, CDR2 YSYEKL. This CDR3 has 13 amino acids. The CDR3 nucleotides read TGCGCCAGCAGCCAGAACAGCAAGGGGGAAGCTTTCTTT. Translation: CASSQNSKGEAFF.

This chain links TRBV6-1 with TRBJ2-7; D is possibly TRBD2 (5 bases). This CDR3 contains 13 residues. Germline CDR1 MNHNS, CDR2 SASEGT. With 3 bases removed from V and 2 bases from J, the gap between germline ends came to 8 bases. The CDR3 sequence: CASSDIGTYEQYV. CDR3 in DNA: TGTGCCAGCAGTGATATCGGGACCTACGAGCAGTACGTC.

The genes are TRBV29-1 and TRBJ1-2; TRBD1 agrees at 9 bases. V lost 2 bases, J lost 2 bases, and 9 bases stayed unmatched. Germline lookup yields CDR1 SQVTM and CDR2 ANQGSEA. This CDR3 is built from 16 residues. This CDR3 is CSVERGQGNLNYGYTF. The CDR3 nucleotides read TGCAGCGTTGAACGGGGACAGGGTAATTTGAACTATGGCTACACCTTC.

This chain joins TRBV5-1 and TRBJ1-2; 10 bases align to TRBD1. V lost 6 bases, J lost 4 bases, and 6 bases stayed unmatched. Germline V gives CDR1 SGHRS, CDR2 YFSETQ. The CDR3 contains 14 residues. Here the CDR3 reads CASTDRGQGYGYTF. In DNA, the CDR3 is TGCGCCAGCACTGACAGGGGGCAGGGCTATGGCTACACCTTC.

The CDR3 region is CATSRGGTARSTDTQYF. CDR3 DNA sequence: TGTGCCACCAGCAGAGGGGGCACCGCTAGGTCCACAGATACGCAGTATTTT. The rearrangement links TRBV15 to TRBJ2-3, with D possibly TRBD1 on 5 matching bases. The V and J ends lost 1 base and 2 bases respectively, with 16 bases between them. Germline V gives CDR1 LNHNV, CDR2 YYDKDF (reference sequence). The CDR3 contains 17 residues.

The chain carries TRBV11-2 and TRBJ1-2, with no clear D. The germline CDR1 and CDR2 sequences are SGHAT and FQNNGV. CDR3 length: 17 residues. V lost 1 base to trimming and J lost 2 bases, with 17 bases between them. CDR3 sequence reads: CASSLGIFDPTNYGYTF. The CDR3 DNA reads TGTGCCAGCAGCTTAGGAATTTTTGACCCAACGAACTATGGCTACACCTTC.

This chain joins TRBV2 and TRBJ1-4; D not resolved. V shed 3 bases and J shed 8 bases, with 16 bases lying between them. This CDR3 has 15 residues. Germline values: CDR1 SNHLY, CDR2 FYNNEI. The CDR3 DNA reads as TGTGCCAGCAGTGACACAAGAGGTCGGGTGGAAAAACTGTTTTTT. This sequence encodes CASSDTRGRVEKLFF.

The J gene is TRBJ1-1, the V gene TRBV6-5; D is unresolved. Germline V gene lookup returns CDR1 MNHEY and CDR2 SVGAGI. CDR3 length: 13 amino acids. Trimming took off 0 bases at V and 8 bases at J, with 10 bases between the two ends. CDR3 nucleotides: TGTGCCAGCAGTTACTCGAGTACGCGGGAAGCTTTCTTT. This sequence encodes CASSYSSTREAFF.